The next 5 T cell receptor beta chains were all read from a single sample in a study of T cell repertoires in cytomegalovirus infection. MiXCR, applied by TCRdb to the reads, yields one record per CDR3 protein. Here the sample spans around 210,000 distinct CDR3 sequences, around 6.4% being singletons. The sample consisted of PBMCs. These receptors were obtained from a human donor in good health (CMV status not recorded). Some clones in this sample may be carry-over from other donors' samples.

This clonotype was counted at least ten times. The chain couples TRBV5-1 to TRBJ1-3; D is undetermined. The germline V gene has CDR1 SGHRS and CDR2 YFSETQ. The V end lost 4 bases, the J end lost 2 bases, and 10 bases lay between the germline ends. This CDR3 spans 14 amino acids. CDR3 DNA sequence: TGCGCCAGCAGCGAGGATCTTGCTGGAAACACCATATATTTT. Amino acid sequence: CASSEDLAGNTIYF.

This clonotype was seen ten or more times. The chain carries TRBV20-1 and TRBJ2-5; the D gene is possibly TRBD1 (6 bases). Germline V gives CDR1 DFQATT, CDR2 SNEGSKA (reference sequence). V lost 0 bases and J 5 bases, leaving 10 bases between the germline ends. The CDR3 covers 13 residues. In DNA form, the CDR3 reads TGCAGTGCTAGAGACAGGGGATACGAGACCCAGTACTTC. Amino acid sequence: CSARDRGYETQYF.

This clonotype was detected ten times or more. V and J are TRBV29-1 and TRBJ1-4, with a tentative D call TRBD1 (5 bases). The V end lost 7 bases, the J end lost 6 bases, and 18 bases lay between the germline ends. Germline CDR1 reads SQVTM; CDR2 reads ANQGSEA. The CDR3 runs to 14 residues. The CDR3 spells CSASDRVNHEKLFF. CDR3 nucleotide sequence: TGCAGCGCTTCTGACAGAGTGAACCATGAAAAACTGTTTTTT.

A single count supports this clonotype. CDR3 sequence (DNA): TGTGCCAGCAGCGGACAGGGATCCTATGGCTACACCTTC. This gives the protein CASSGQGSYGYTF. The chain uses TRBV7-2 and TRBJ1-2; 8 bases agree with TRBD1. Germline V gives CDR1 SGHTA, CDR2 FQGNSA. The CDR3 is made up of 13 amino acids. V gave up 5 bases and J gave up 4 bases; unmatched junction bases: 3.

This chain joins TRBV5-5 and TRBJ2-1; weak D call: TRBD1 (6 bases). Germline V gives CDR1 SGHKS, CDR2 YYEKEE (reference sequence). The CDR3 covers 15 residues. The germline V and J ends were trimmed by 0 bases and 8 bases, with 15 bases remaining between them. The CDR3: CASSLAQGPGYEQFF. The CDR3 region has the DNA TGTGCCAGCAGCTTGGCGCAGGGGCCCGGGTATGAGCAGTTCTTC.